A selection of T cell receptor beta chains follows, all from one sample in a study of blood T cell repertoires in COVID-19. Some clones are missing from TCRdb's copy, which holds only in-frame ones; the method was immunoSEQ multiplex PCR. This sample has about 92,000 clones, with roughly 87% found just once. The sequencing sample was made of peripheral blood. These receptors originate from a woman aged 55-69 years with COVID-19, enrolled during active disease. CDR3s include the opening cysteine and the closing phenylalanine or tryptophan. Each record gives: D gene, clone size, J gene, V gene, CDR3 length, CDR3 DNA, CDR3 protein. A D gene is named only where the DNA matches it firmly. Clone size is shown for a subset of rows, as once, few, many or a class of expanded clone.

d_call: TRBD1; clone_size: NA; j_call: TRBJ1-1; v_call: TRBV7-3; cdr3_length: 14; cdr3_nt: TGTGCCAGCAGCAAACAGGGGTCCCCCACTGAAGCTTTCTTT; cdr3_aa: CASSKQGSPTEAFF
d_call: NA; clone_size: NA; j_call: TRBJ1-5; v_call: TRBV6-5; cdr3_length: 15; cdr3_nt: TGTGCCAGCATGCTAGGGTCACTAGGCAATCAGCCCCAGCATTTT; cdr3_aa: CASMLGSLGNQPQHF
d_call: TRBD1; clone_size: NA; j_call: TRBJ2-3; v_call: TRBV6-2/TRBV6-3; cdr3_length: 17; cdr3_nt: TGTGCCAGCAGTTACCCGAGGGCAGGGGGCATCACAGATACGCAGTATTTT; cdr3_aa: CASSYPRAGGITDTQYF
d_call: TRBD1; clone_size: NA; j_call: TRBJ1-1; v_call: TRBV30; cdr3_length: 16; cdr3_nt: TGTGCCTTCCTCCCGGGGACAGGGGATTTTTATAGTGAAGCTTTCTTT; cdr3_aa: CAFLPGTGDFYSEAFF
d_call: NA; clone_size: once; j_call: TRBJ1-2; v_call: TRBV27; cdr3_length: 13; cdr3_nt: TGTGCCAGCAGCACTAGCGTTTATCATGGCTACACCTTC; cdr3_aa: CASSTSVYHGYTF
d_call: NA; clone_size: NA; j_call: TRBJ1-3; v_call: TRBV28; cdr3_length: 16; cdr3_nt: TGTGCCAGCAGTTTATCGGGGGGCAACCTTGGAAACACCATATATTTT; cdr3_aa: CASSLSGGNLGNTIYF
d_call: NA; clone_size: NA; j_call: TRBJ1-5; v_call: TRBV28; cdr3_length: 17; cdr3_nt: TGTGCCAGCAGTTTTATAGCCCTGGGGAGGGGTGGTCAGCCCCAGCATTTT; cdr3_aa: CASSFIALGRGGQPQHF
d_call: NA; clone_size: NA; j_call: TRBJ2-7; v_call: TRBV5-4; cdr3_length: 13; cdr3_nt: TGTGCCAGCAGCGGCCGGGAGCAGTCCGAGCAGTACTTC; cdr3_aa: CASSGREQSEQYF
d_call: NA; clone_size: NA; j_call: TRBJ1-6; v_call: TRBV5-6; cdr3_length: 15; cdr3_nt: TGTGCCAGCAGCCGCAAAGGGAGGATGGATTCACCCCTCCACTTT; cdr3_aa: CASSRKGRMDSPLHF
d_call: NA; clone_size: few; j_call: TRBJ2-7; v_call: TRBV6-5; cdr3_length: 12; cdr3_nt: TGTGCCAGCAGTCCTGACACCCGCGAGCAGTACTTC; cdr3_aa: CASSPDTREQYF
d_call: TRBD1; clone_size: NA; j_call: TRBJ1-2; v_call: TRBV28; cdr3_length: 13; cdr3_nt: TGTGCCAGCAAAAGGACAGGGTTTGATGGCTACACCTTC; cdr3_aa: CASKRTGFDGYTF
d_call: NA; clone_size: NA; j_call: TRBJ2-2; v_call: TRBV9; cdr3_length: 15; cdr3_nt: TGTGCCAGCAGCGTAGTTTCTCGCGGCACCGGGGAGCTGTTTTTT; cdr3_aa: CASSVVSRGTGELFF
d_call: TRBD2; clone_size: NA; j_call: TRBJ2-1; v_call: TRBV6-2/TRBV6-3; cdr3_length: 13; cdr3_nt: TGTGCCAGCAGCCCCGGGGGGGTGGGGGAGCAGTTCTTC; cdr3_aa: CASSPGGVGEQFF
d_call: TRBD1; clone_size: NA; j_call: TRBJ1-2; v_call: TRBV5-1; cdr3_length: 14; cdr3_nt: TGCGCCAGCAGCTTGGAACAGGGGGGAGATGGCTACACCTTC; cdr3_aa: CASSLEQGGDGYTF
d_call: NA; clone_size: NA; j_call: TRBJ1-3; v_call: TRBV6-6; cdr3_length: 15; cdr3_nt: TGTGCCAGCAGTTGGATCCGGGGCTCTGGAAACACCATATATTTT; cdr3_aa: CASSWIRGSGNTIYF
d_call: NA; clone_size: NA; j_call: TRBJ1-5; v_call: TRBV5-5; cdr3_length: 12; cdr3_nt: TGTGCCAGCAGCTTGGGGGAGCAGCCCCAGCATTTT; cdr3_aa: CASSLGEQPQHF
d_call: TRBD1; clone_size: NA; j_call: TRBJ2-7; v_call: TRBV27; cdr3_length: 14; cdr3_nt: TGTGCCAGCAGACCGGGACAGACACTCTACGAGCAGTACTTC; cdr3_aa: CASRPGQTLYEQYF
d_call: NA; clone_size: NA; j_call: TRBJ1-5; v_call: TRBV7-9; cdr3_length: 16; cdr3_nt: TGTGCCAGCAGCGACGGAAGGGGCGGCTTTGGCCAGCCCCAGCATTTT; cdr3_aa: CASSDGRGGFGQPQHF
d_call: NA; clone_size: NA; j_call: TRBJ1-1; v_call: TRBV7-2; cdr3_length: 15; cdr3_nt: TGTGCCAGCAGCCGTAGGCGGGGGATGAACACTGAAGCTTTCTTT; cdr3_aa: CASSRRRGMNTEAFF
d_call: NA; clone_size: NA; j_call: TRBJ2-7; v_call: TRBV7-9; cdr3_length: 13; cdr3_nt: TGTGCCAGCAGCTTCACGACAGGCCACGAGCAGTACTTC; cdr3_aa: CASSFTTGHEQYF
d_call: TRBD2; clone_size: NA; j_call: TRBJ2-4; v_call: TRBV6-5; cdr3_length: 14; cdr3_nt: TGTGCCAGCATTGTCAGGGAGGGCAAAAACATTCAGTACTTC; cdr3_aa: CASIVREGKNIQYF
d_call: NA; clone_size: NA; j_call: TRBJ1-1; v_call: TRBV30; cdr3_length: 15; cdr3_nt: TGTGCCTGGAATGTGGGGGGACGGCGGGGAGCTGAAGCTTTCTTT; cdr3_aa: CAWNVGGRRGAEAFF
d_call: NA; clone_size: NA; j_call: TRBJ2-2; v_call: TRBV29-1; cdr3_length: 13; cdr3_nt: TGCAGCGTTGAAGAAAGCGGGACCGGGGAGCTGTTTTTT; cdr3_aa: CSVEESGTGELFF
d_call: NA; clone_size: once; j_call: TRBJ1-4; v_call: TRBV5-8; cdr3_length: 14; cdr3_nt: TGTGCCAGCAGCTTGGGGCAGGGTAATGAAAAACTGTTTTTT; cdr3_aa: CASSLGQGNEKLFF
d_call: NA; clone_size: NA; j_call: TRBJ2-7; v_call: TRBV9; cdr3_length: 14; cdr3_nt: TGTGCCAGCAGCGTAGGGTCAGGGTTGCCCGAGCAGTACTTC; cdr3_aa: CASSVGSGLPEQYF
d_call: TRBD1; clone_size: once; j_call: TRBJ2-5; v_call: TRBV7-2; cdr3_length: 17; cdr3_nt: TGTGCCAGCAGCCTAGCCGGCAGGGCAGGGGGTGGAGAGACCCAGTACTTC; cdr3_aa: CASSLAGRAGGGETQYF
d_call: NA; clone_size: NA; j_call: TRBJ2-1; v_call: TRBV24-1; cdr3_length: 15; cdr3_nt: TGTGCCACCAGTGATCAAGGACAGAGCTACAATGAGCAGTTCTTC; cdr3_aa: CATSDQGQSYNEQFF
d_call: NA; clone_size: NA; j_call: TRBJ1-1; v_call: TRBV29-1; cdr3_length: 12; cdr3_nt: TGCAGCGTTGCAGGGTTGGGCACTGAAGCTTTCTTT; cdr3_aa: CSVAGLGTEAFF
d_call: NA; clone_size: NA; j_call: TRBJ1-3; v_call: TRBV9; cdr3_length: 16; cdr3_nt: TGTGCCAGCAGCGAAGCCACAGGGACGAGCGGAAACACCATATATTTT; cdr3_aa: CASSEATGTSGNTIYF
d_call: TRBD2; clone_size: NA; j_call: TRBJ2-1; v_call: TRBV11-1; cdr3_length: 15; cdr3_nt: TGTGCCAGCAGCAACGGGGGGGCCCACAACAATGAGCAGTTCTTC; cdr3_aa: CASSNGGAHNNEQFF
d_call: NA; clone_size: NA; j_call: TRBJ2-7; v_call: TRBV19; cdr3_length: 15; cdr3_nt: TGTGCCAGTAGTATAGTCGCGGGATCGGGGGTGGAGCAGTACTTC; cdr3_aa: CASSIVAGSGVEQYF
d_call: TRBD1; clone_size: once; j_call: TRBJ1-3; v_call: TRBV7-2; cdr3_length: 16; cdr3_nt: TGTGCCAGCAGCTTAGTACCGGGACAGGTCGGAAACACCATATATTTT; cdr3_aa: CASSLVPGQVGNTIYF
d_call: TRBD2; clone_size: NA; j_call: TRBJ2-7; v_call: TRBV30; cdr3_length: 17; cdr3_nt: TGTGCCTGGAGCGGGGGTGGAGCGGGGGTGAGCTCCTACGAGCAGTACTTC; cdr3_aa: CAWSGGGAGVSSYEQYF
d_call: NA; clone_size: NA; j_call: TRBJ2-1; v_call: TRBV7-3; cdr3_length: 17; cdr3_nt: NA; cdr3_aa: CASSFGPGTGVPHEQFF
d_call: NA; clone_size: NA; j_call: TRBJ1-1; v_call: TRBV4-1; cdr3_length: 13; cdr3_nt: TGCGCCAGCAGCCGGACGAACAGGGCTACAGCTTTCTTT; cdr3_aa: CASSRTNRATAFF
d_call: NA; clone_size: NA; j_call: TRBJ1-6; v_call: TRBV4-1; cdr3_length: 16; cdr3_nt: TGCGCCAGCAGCGAAGTTAGGAGCTCCTATAATTCACCCCTCCACTTT; cdr3_aa: CASSEVRSSYNSPLHF
d_call: NA; clone_size: NA; j_call: TRBJ1-6; v_call: TRBV27; cdr3_length: 13; cdr3_nt: TGTGCCAGCAGTTTACGGCCAGGAGGTCCCCTCCACTTT; cdr3_aa: CASSLRPGGPLHF